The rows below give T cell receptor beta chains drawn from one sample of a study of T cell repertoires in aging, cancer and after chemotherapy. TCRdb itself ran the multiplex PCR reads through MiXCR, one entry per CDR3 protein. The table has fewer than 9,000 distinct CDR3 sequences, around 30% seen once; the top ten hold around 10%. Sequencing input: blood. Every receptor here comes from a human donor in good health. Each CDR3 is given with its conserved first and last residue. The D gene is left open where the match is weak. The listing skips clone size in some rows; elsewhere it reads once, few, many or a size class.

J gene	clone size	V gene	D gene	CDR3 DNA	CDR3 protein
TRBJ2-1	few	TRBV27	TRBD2	TGTGCCAGCAGAGTATCGGGGGGGCCCGACAATGAGCAGTTCTTC	CASRVSGGPDNEQFF
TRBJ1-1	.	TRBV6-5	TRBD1	TGTGCCAGCAGTGGGGGACAGGGCTCCACTGAAGCTTTCTTT	CASSGGQGSTEAFF
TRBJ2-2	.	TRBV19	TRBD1	TGTGCCAGTAGTGGGACAGGGAGGAACACCGGGGAGCTGTTTTTT	CASSGTGRNTGELFF
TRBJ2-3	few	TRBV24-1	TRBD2	TGTGCCACCAGTGATGGGACTAGGTCTACAGATACGCAGTATTTT	CATSDGTRSTDTQYF
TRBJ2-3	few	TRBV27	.	TGTGCCAGCAGACCTATTATTGGGGGGTATACAGAATTCACAGATACGCAGTATTTT	CASRPIIGGYTEFTDTQYF
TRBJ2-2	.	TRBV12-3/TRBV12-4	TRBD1	TGTGCCAGCAGAATCCTCTACAGGGACAGCACAACCGGGGAGCTGTTTTTT	CASRILYRDSTTGELFF
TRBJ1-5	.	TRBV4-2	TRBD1	TGTGCCAGCAGCCAACCGGACAGGGCCAATCAGCCCCAGCATTTT	CASSQPDRANQPQHF
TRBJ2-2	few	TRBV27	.	TGTGCCAGCAGTTTTCAGGGAGCCGGGGAGCTGTTTTTT	CASSFQGAGELFF
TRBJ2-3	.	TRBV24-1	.	TGTGCCACCGGAGGGACTAGCACAGATACGCAGTATTTT	CATGGTSTDTQYF
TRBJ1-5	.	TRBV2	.	TGTGCCAGCAGTGACCAGGGCGGCAATCAGCCCCAGCATTTT	CASSDQGGNQPQHF
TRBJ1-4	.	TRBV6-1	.	TGTGCCAGCAGTTTGGGGGGGCTGTCTGAAAAACTGTTTTTT	CASSLGGLSEKLFF
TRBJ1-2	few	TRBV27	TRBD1	TGTGCCAGCAGTCACGGACAGGGAAATGGCTACACCTTC	CASSHGQGNGYTF
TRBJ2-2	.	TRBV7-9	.	TGTGCCAGCACCTCCGTGGGGGAGCTGTTTTTT	CASTSVGELFF
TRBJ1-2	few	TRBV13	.	TGTGCCAGCAGCTTAGGCCAGGGCGGGCAGGGCTACACCTTC	CASSLGQGGQGYTF
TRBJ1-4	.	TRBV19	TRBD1	TGTGCCAGTAGTACATCCGGGACAGCAACTAATGAAAAACTGTTTTTT	CASSTSGTATNEKLFF